This T cell receptor beta chain stems from a study of T cells in Graves' hyperthyroidism and ophthalmopathy. Study findings and constraints: Blood shared most expanded thyroid clonotypes above 0.001. Classification by a 13 V-J model distinguished ophthalmopathy from stable hyperthyroidism.

This clonotype was seen a handful of times. Its antigen is unidentified. PBMCs were obtained from 9.5 to 10 ml fresh peripheral blood. There are 13 residues in the CDR3. Germline loops: CDR1 LNHNV, CDR2 YYDKDF (reference sequence). Trimming cost V 8 bases and J 3 bases, with 11 bases left between them. RNA transcripts provided the source from which TCR beta CDR3 regions were amplified. A set of HTBI primers served as the primers for a first-round RT-PCR of the TCR CDR3. TCRdb independently ran MiXCR on the multiplex PCR reads; one entry per CDR3 protein. The sample records some 460,000 distinct CDR3 sequences, roughly 14% being singletons.

This clonotype was sampled from a woman aged 18-29 years with Graves' hyperthyroidism. The chain recombines TRBV15 with TRBJ1-5; D possibly corresponds to TRBD1 (5 bases). Specimen: blood. CDR3 amino acids: CATSGGFNQPQHF. As DNA, the CDR3 is TGTGCCACCTCGGGGGGGTTCAATCAGCCCCAGCATTTT.